This record concerns one TCR beta chain sequence. What it binds is unknown. The sample originates from a study of OX40 agonist ivuxolimab in advanced cancers. Study background: Patients' therapy was ivuxolimab, an antibody that acts as an agonist of OX40 (CD134). Patients were infused with ivuxolimab every 2 weeks at 0.01 to 10 mg/kg.

Study-wide results and caveats: At 0.1 to 3.0 mg/kg, clonal expansion of CD4+ and CD8+ blood T cells had occurred by week 6.

Trimming removed 4 bases from V and 6 bases from J, with 8 bases in between. Looked up from germline, CDR1 is SGHNT and CDR2 is YYREEE (reference sequence). The CDR3 loop spans 11 amino acids. Sequencing used immunoSEQ multiplex PCR; TCRdb keeps in-frame clones, though not all of them. The table shows roughly 68,000 clones, with 70% to 90% occurring only once. The clonotype comes from an adult with an advanced solid tumor such as melanoma, head and neck, liver or kidney cancer. This chain uses TRBV5-4 with TRBJ2-7; D not certain. Sequenced material: CD4+ or CD8+ T cells sorted from blood, taken in a trial of the OX40 agonist ivuxolimab. CDR3 in DNA: TGTGCCAGCAGCCTCCCCGGCGAGCAGTACTTC. Translating it yields CASSLPGEQYF.